The rows below give T cell receptor beta chains drawn from one sample of a study of blood T cell repertoires in COVID-19. Libraries were prepared by immunoSEQ multiplex PCR; TCRdb keeps only in-frame clonotypes and omits some of them. The data contain about 210,000 clones, roughly nine tenths of them singletons. Input material: peripheral blood. Receptors originate from a man under 40 with acute or convalescent COVID-19. CDR3s include the opening cysteine and the closing phenylalanine or tryptophan. D genes are given only for firm matches. The size entry is marked missing in some rows and otherwise reads once, few, many or a size class.

d_call: -; v_call: TRBV30; j_call: TRBJ1-1; clone_size: -; cdr3_nt: TGTGCCTGGAGGGACAGCGGCACTGAAGCTTTCTTT; cdr3_aa: CAWRDSGTEAFF
d_call: TRBD2; v_call: TRBV19; j_call: TRBJ2-3; clone_size: -; cdr3_nt: TGTGCCAGTAGGGTTCCGGGGACTAGCGTGAGCGGTACGCAGTATTTT; cdr3_aa: CASRVPGTSVSGTQYF
d_call: -; v_call: TRBV7-3; j_call: TRBJ2-1; clone_size: -; cdr3_nt: TGTGCCAGCACCCGGACAGCTTACAATGAGCAGTTCTTC; cdr3_aa: CASTRTAYNEQFF
d_call: -; v_call: TRBV10-3; j_call: TRBJ1-1; clone_size: -; cdr3_nt: TGTGCCATCAGTGAGTCGAGTGGTTCGTTCACTGAAGCTTTCTTT; cdr3_aa: CAISESSGSFTEAFF
d_call: TRBD2; v_call: TRBV2; j_call: TRBJ2-1; clone_size: -; cdr3_nt: TGTGCCAGCAGAGTAACTAGCGCGAATGAGCAGTTCTTC; cdr3_aa: CASRVTSANEQFF
d_call: -; v_call: TRBV11-2; j_call: TRBJ1-1; clone_size: -; cdr3_nt: TGTGCCAGCAGCTCTTATACAGGGACGGGGACTGAAGCTTTCTTT; cdr3_aa: CASSSYTGTGTEAFF
d_call: -; v_call: TRBV3-1/TRBV3-2; j_call: TRBJ1-5; clone_size: -; cdr3_nt: TGTGCCAGCAGCCAAGGACACGGCAATCAGCCCCAGCATTTT; cdr3_aa: CASSQGHGNQPQHF
d_call: -; v_call: TRBV7-3; j_call: TRBJ1-2; clone_size: -; cdr3_nt: TGTGCCAGCAGCTTAACTCTCTATGGCTACACCTTC; cdr3_aa: CASSLTLYGYTF
d_call: -; v_call: TRBV27; j_call: TRBJ2-7; clone_size: once; cdr3_nt: TGTGCCAGCAGTTTTCGCCGGACGGGATACTACGAGCAGTACTTC; cdr3_aa: CASSFRRTGYYEQYF
d_call: -; v_call: TRBV30; j_call: TRBJ1-6; clone_size: -; cdr3_nt: TGTGCCTGGAGTACGGGACACAGAAATTCACCCCTCCACTTT; cdr3_aa: CAWSTGHRNSPLHF